The rows below give T cell receptor beta chains drawn from one sample of a study of human T cells and chemical hapten exposure. TCRdb called the RACE reads again in MiXCR, with one record for every CDR3 protein. The sample shows about 42,000 distinct CDR3 sequences, over 10% of them seen only once. The input for sequencing was whole blood, taken in connection with sensitization to the hapten diphenylcyclopropenone (DPC). The receptors here all came from a woman between 25 and 40 years old with alopecia areata. Some clones in this sample may be carry-over from other donors' samples. Both conserved end residues are part of each CDR3. A D gene is named only where the DNA matches it firmly. Only part of the rows carry a size: once, few, many, or a class if the clone is expanded.

size: many; J: TRBJ2-3; D: .; V: TRBV7-2; DNA: TGTGCCAGCAGCCCTCCGGACCCGGCAGATACGCAGTATTTT; CDR3: CASSPPDPADTQYF
size: few; J: TRBJ2-1; D: TRBD2; V: TRBV7-6; DNA: TGTGCCAGCAGCCCTTTAGCGGGAGTGGGAAATGAGCAGTTCTTC; CDR3: CASSPLAGVGNEQFF
size: .; J: TRBJ2-3; D: TRBD2; V: TRBV11-2; DNA: TGTGCCAGCAGCTTACTAGCGGGAGTTTCAGATACGCAGTATTTT; CDR3: CASSLLAGVSDTQYF
size: .; J: TRBJ1-5; D: TRBD1; V: TRBV6-2/TRBV6-3; DNA: TGTGCCAGCAGCCGATACCAGGGGGCGCGAGGCAATCAGCCCCAGCATTTT; CDR3: CASSRYQGARGNQPQHF
size: .; J: TRBJ2-1; D: .; V: TRBV20-1; DNA: TGCAGTGCTAGGGGACCCCCCCAACCTGAGCAGTTCTTC; CDR3: CSARGPPQPEQFF
size: many; J: TRBJ2-1; D: .; V: TRBV20-1; DNA: TGCAGTGCCTCGTTGGGGTCCCTGCGGACAATCCTCTTC; CDR3: CSASLGSLRTILF
size: .; J: TRBJ1-1; D: .; V: TRBV6-5; DNA: TGTGCCAGCAGTTACCTTAAAAAGATCAGAGACACTGAAGCTTTCTTT; CDR3: CASSYLKKIRDTEAFF
size: .; J: TRBJ1-1; D: .; V: TRBV18; DNA: TGTGCCAGCTCGCACATCCAGGGGACTGAAGCTTTCTTT; CDR3: CASSHIQGTEAFF
size: few; J: TRBJ2-5; D: .; V: TRBV7-2; DNA: TGTGCCAGCAGCCAAGGAGGGATGCAAGAGACCCAGTACTTC; CDR3: CASSQGGMQETQYF
size: few; J: TRBJ1-2; D: .; V: TRBV2; DNA: TGTGCCAGCAGTGAAGGTGGACGTGCGGCTAACTATGGCTACACCTTC; CDR3: CASSEGGRAANYGYTF
size: few; J: TRBJ2-3; D: .; V: TRBV6-5; DNA: TGTGCCAGCCATACTCCAGGGACAGATACGCAGTATTTT; CDR3: CASHTPGTDTQYF
size: .; J: TRBJ1-5; D: .; V: TRBV10-3; DNA: TGTGCCATCAGTGATCAGGGGATAGGAGATCAGCCCCAGCATTTT; CDR3: CAISDQGIGDQPQHF
size: many; J: TRBJ2-7; D: .; V: TRBV3-1; DNA: TGTGCCAGCAGCCAAGGCGACGCAAAGACCCGTTTC; CDR3: CASSQGDAKTRF
size: few; J: TRBJ2-7; D: TRBD2; V: TRBV20-1; DNA: TGCAGTGCTAGAACCGGGACTAGCGGGGCCGAGCAGTACTTC; CDR3: CSARTGTSGAEQYF
size: many; J: TRBJ1-5; D: .; V: TRBV20-1; DNA: TGCAGTGCTAAAGCGGCTTCCGGAAATCAGCCCCAGCATTTT; CDR3: CSAKAASGNQPQHF
size: many; J: TRBJ2-7; D: .; V: TRBV5-1; DNA: TGCGCCAGCAGCTTGGGCTCGCCTAGCTACGAGCAGTACTTC; CDR3: CASSLGSPSYEQYF
size: many; J: TRBJ2-5; D: TRBD2; V: TRBV6-2/TRBV6-3; DNA: TGTGCCAGCAGTTACTCCGATGCGGGGATGGCTAGCGGGACGTACCAAGAGACCCAGTACTTC; CDR3: CASSYSDAGMASGTYQETQYF
size: few; J: TRBJ2-7; D: .; V: TRBV20-1; DNA: TGCAGTGCTAGAAGGTCTAGCTACGAGCAGTACTTC; CDR3: CSARRSSYEQYF
size: .; J: TRBJ2-3; D: .; V: TRBV24-1; DNA: TGTGCCACCAGTGGCCTTCCGGGGTCTAGCACAGATACGCAGTATTTT; CDR3: CATSGLPGSSTDTQYF
size: .; J: TRBJ1-5; D: .; V: TRBV28; DNA: TGTGCCAGCAGCACGACAGTAGCCAATCAGCCCCAGCATTTT; CDR3: CASSTTVANQPQHF